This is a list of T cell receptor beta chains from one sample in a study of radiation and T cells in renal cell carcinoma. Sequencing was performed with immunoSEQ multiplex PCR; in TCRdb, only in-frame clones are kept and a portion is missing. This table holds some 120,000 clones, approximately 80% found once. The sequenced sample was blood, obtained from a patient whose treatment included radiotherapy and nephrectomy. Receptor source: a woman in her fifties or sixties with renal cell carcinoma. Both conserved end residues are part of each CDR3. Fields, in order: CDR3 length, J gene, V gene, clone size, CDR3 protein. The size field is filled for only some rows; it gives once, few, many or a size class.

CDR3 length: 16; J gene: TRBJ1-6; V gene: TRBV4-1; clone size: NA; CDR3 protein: CASSQERQGASTPLHF
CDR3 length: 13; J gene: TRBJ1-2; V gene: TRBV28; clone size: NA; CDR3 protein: CASSLGGTYGYTF
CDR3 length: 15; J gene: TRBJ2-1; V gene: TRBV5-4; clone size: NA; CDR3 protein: CASSLGGKGYNEQFF
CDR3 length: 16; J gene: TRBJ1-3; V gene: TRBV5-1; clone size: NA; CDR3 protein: CASSLAGSGVGNTIYF
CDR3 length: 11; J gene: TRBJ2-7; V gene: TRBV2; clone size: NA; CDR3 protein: CASTFSYEQYF
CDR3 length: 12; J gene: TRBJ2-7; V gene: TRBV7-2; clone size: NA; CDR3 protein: CASSFGPYEQYF
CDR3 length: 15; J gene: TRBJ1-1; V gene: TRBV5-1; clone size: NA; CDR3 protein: CASRKPGGPTDEAFF
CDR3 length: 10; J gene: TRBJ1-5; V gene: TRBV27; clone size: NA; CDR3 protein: CASGELPQHF
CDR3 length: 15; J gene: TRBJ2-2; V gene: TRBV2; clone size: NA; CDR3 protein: CASSERQGATGELFF
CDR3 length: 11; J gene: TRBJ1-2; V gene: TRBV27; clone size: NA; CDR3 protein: CASKEGGGYTF
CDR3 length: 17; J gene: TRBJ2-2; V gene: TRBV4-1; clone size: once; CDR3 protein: CASSQGNGGPNTGELFF
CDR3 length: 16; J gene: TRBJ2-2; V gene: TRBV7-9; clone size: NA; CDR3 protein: CASSASGQYNTGELFF
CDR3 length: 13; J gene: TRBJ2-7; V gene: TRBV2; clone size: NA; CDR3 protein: CARAGEGAYEQYF
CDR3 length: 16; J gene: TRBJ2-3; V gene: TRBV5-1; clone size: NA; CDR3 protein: CASSLGPGGATDTQYF
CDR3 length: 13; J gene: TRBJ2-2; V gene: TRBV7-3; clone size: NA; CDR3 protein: CASSPTGPGELFF
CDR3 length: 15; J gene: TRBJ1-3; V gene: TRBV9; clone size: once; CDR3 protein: CASSVEGGSGNTIYF
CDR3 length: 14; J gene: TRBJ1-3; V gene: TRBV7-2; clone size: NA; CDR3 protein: CASSFRGERNTIYF
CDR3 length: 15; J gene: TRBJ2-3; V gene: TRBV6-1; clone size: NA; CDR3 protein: CASTSGTGDSDTQYF
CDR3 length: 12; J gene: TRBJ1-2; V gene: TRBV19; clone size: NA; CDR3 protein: CATWTSNYGYTF
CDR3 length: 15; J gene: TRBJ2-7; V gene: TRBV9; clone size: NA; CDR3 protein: CASSVGPLVEGPQYF
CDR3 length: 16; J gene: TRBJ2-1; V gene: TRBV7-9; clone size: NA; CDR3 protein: CASSSTPGTPKNEQFF
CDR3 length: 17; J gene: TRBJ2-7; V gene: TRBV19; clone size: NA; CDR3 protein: CASSSSWAGADTYEQYF
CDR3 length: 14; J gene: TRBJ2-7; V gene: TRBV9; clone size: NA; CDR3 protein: CASSVADRTYEQYF
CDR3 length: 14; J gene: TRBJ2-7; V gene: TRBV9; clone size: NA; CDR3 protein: CASSVGQGVREQYF
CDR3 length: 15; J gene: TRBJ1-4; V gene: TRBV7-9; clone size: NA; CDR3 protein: CASSLQDSPNEKLFF
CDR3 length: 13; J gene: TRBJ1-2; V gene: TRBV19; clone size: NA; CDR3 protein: CASSNDKLYGYTF
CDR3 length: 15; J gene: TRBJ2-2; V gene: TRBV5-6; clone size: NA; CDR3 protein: CASSLVASGAGELFF
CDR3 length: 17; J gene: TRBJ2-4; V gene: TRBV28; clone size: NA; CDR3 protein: CASSSPSQGGRINIQYF
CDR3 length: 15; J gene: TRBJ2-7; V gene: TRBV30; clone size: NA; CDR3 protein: CAWSVPGSSSYEQYF
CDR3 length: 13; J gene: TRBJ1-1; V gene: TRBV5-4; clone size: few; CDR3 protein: CASSLSEIPEAFF
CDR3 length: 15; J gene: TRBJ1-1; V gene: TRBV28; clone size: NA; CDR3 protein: CASSAREQVPEEAFF
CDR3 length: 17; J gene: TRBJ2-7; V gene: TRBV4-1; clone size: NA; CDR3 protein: CASSQDEGLAGSYEQYF
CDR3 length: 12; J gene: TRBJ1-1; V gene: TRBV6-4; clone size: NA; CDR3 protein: CASSGGGGEAFF
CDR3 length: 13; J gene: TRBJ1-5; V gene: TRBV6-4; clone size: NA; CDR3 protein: CASSESEATPQHF
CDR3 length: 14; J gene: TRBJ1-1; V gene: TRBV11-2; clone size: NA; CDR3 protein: CASSLQGAGTEAFF
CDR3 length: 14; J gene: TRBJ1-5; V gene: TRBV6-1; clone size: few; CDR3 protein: CASSEVGNFQPQHF
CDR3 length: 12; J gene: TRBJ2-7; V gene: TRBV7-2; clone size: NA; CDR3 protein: CASSREWGVQYF
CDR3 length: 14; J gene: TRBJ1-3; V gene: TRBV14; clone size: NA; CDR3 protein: CASSAPAAGNTIYF
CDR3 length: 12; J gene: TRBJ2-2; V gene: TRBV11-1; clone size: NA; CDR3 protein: CASSSPLGELFF
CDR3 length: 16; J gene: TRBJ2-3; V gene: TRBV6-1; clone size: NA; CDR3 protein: CASSAGLAGGTDTQYF
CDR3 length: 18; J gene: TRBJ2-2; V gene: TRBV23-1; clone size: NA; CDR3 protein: CASSPDQKRTPPTGELFF
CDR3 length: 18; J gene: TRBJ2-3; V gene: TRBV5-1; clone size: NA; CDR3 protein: CASSLVTAGGASTDTQYF
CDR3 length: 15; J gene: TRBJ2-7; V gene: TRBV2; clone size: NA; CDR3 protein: CASTLLAGGTYEQYF
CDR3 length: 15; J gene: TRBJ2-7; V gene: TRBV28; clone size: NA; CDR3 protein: CASSLRDRLSYEQYF
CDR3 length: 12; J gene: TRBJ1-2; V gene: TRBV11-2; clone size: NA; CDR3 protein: CASSPGVNGYTF
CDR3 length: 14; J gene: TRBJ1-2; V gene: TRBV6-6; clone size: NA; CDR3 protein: CASSSDSRHYGYTF
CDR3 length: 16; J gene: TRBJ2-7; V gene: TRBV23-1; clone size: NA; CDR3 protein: CASSQGAAGPNPEQYF
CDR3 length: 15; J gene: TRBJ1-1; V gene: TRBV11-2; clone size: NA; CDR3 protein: CASSLDRVGIAEAFF
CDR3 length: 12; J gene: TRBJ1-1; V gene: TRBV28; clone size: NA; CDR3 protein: CASSLLRGGLFF
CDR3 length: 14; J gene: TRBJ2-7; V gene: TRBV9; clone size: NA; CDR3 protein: CASSVGQASYEQYF
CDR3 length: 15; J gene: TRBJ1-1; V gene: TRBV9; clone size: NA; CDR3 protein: CASSEHPGTNTEAFF
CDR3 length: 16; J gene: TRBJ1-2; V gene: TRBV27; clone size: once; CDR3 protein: CASSFSGQGPNYGYTF
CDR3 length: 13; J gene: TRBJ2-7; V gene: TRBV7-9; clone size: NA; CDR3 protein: CASTSAGTYEQYF
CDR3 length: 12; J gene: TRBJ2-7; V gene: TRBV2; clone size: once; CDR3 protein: CASSVLEGVQYF
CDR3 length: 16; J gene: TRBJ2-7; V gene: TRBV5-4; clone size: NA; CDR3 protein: CASSLDGTPSSYEQYF
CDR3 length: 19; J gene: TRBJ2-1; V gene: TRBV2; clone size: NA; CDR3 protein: CASSRLAGGLTTLYNEQFF
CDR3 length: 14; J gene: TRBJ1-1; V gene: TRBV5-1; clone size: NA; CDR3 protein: CASSLVEGRAEAFF
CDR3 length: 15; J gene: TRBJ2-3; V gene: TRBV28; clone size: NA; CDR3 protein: CASSLVGRRTDTQYF
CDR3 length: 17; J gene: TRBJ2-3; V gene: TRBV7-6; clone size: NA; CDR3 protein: CASSLRSSGVQKDTQYF